The subject of this entry is one T cell receptor beta chain. The data originate from a study of blood T cell repertoires in COVID-19. Data came from immunoSEQ multiplex PCR; TCRdb stores just in-frame clones and leaves some out. The data hold under 150,000 clones, with over 80% observed a single time. Trimming stripped 7 bases from V and 4 bases from J, with 10 bases between. The CDR3 runs 12 residues. Germline CDR1 reads MNHEY; CDR2 reads SVGAGI. This receptor was obtained from a man between 50 and 59 years old with active COVID-19. The sample comprised peripheral blood. J is TRBJ1-1 and V is TRBV6-5; D is possibly TRBD1 (5 bases). This chain's CDR3 is CASTGGGTEAFF. CDR3 in DNA: TGTGCCAGCACTGGGGGAGGCACTGAAGCTTTCTTT.